This T cell receptor beta chain derives from a study of CD4 T cells in relation to SARS-CoV-2 and coronaviruses. Study-level points and caveats: Roughly three fifths of donors had memory CD4+ clonotypes crossrecognizing SARS-CoV-2 and common cold coronavirus spike.

In regard to this clone: Its specificity is not known.

The ends lost 1 base at V and 7 bases at J; junction bases unmatched: 7. CDR1 is LGHNA, CDR2 YNFKEQ, per germline. The CDR3 has 16 residues. The unexposed donors gave CD4+ T cells in about 2010-2019, prior to COVID-19. Naive and memory CD4+ T cells were separated from cryopreserved PBMCs. Deep TCR-beta sequencing used DNA from uncultured naive and memory CD4+ T cells. The protocol was immunoSEQ multiplex PCR, while the TCRdb copy is restricted to in-frame clones and leaves out a portion. The table shows 50,000 to 70,000 clones, with 85% to 90% occurring only once. The sample taken for sequencing was memory CD4+ T cells from PBMCs. This chain uses TRBV4-2 with TRBJ2-1, with 10 bases identical to TRBD2. This clonotype originated in a human donor in good health. CDR3 amino acids: CASSQVLAGGWNEQFF. CDR3 sequence (DNA): TGTGCCAGCAGCCAAGTATTAGCGGGAGGTTGGAATGAGCAGTTCTTC.